The 32 T cell receptor beta chains in this list originate from one sample, sequenced in a study of OX40 agonist ivuxolimab in advanced cancers. The library came from the immunoSEQ multiplex PCR assay. The table comes from immuneACCESS by way of TCRdb, which keeps in-frame sequences with V and J called. Part of the clones is missing from these tables; in studies checked, under half for an unresolved V gene and the rest for unknown reasons. This sample gives 20,000 to 25,000 clones in total; roughly 78% of them show up just once. The ten largest clonotypes hold about 20% of the sample. The sequenced sample was CD4+ or CD8+ T cells sorted from blood, obtained in a trial of the OX40 agonist ivuxolimab. Receptors originate from an adult with an advanced solid tumor such as melanoma, head and neck, liver or kidney cancer.

This sequence joins TRBV7-9 and TRBJ2-3; D is ambiguous. Trimming took off 5 bases at V and 6 bases at J, with 9 bases between the two ends. This CDR3 is 12 amino acids long. The germline V gene has CDR1 SEHNR and CDR2 FQNEAQ (reference sequence). CDR3 bases: TGTGCCAGCAGCCTCGGAAGGGATACGCAGTATTTT. Encoded protein: CASSLGRDTQYF.

This rearrangement joins TRBV2 to TRBJ1-5, with TRBD1 as a possible D gene (5 bases). The germline V gene has CDR1 SNHLY and CDR2 FYNNEI. The CDR3 totals 14 residues. The V and J ends lost 4 bases and 4 bases respectively, with 11 bases between them. The CDR3 DNA follows: TGTGCCAGCAGTGGCAGGGTTGGAAATCAGCCCCAGCATTTT. Protein product: CASSGRVGNQPQHF.

The J gene is TRBJ1-1, the V gene TRBV7-8; D unclear. The CDR3 covers 14 residues. CDR1 and CDR2 (germline): SGHVS, FQNEAQ. Trimming took off 5 bases at V and 7 bases at J, with 17 bases between the two ends. DNA for the CDR3: TGTGCCAGCAGCCCGTCTCCCCTCTATTTTGAAGCTTTCTTT. Protein: CASSPSPLYFEAFF.

A few counts support this clone. At one of its ends the junction is not consistent with the germline gene, which may arise from a read error. The rearrangement joins TRBV5-4 to TRBJ2-2; possibly TRBD2 for D (6 bases). The CDR3 extends over 17 amino acids. In germline, CDR1 is SGHNT, CDR2 YYREEE (reference sequence). The CDR3, as DNA: TGCGCCAGCAGCCCGAGGTGGGCGGGGCACTCTACCGGGGAGCTGTTTTTT. Translated: CASSPRWAGHSTGELFF.

The rearrangement links TRBV2 to TRBJ2-7, with TRBD1 as a possible D gene (6 bases). Germline CDR1 and CDR2: SNHLY and FYNNEI. This CDR3 has 13 residues. V was shortened by 6 bases and J by 7 bases, with 16 bases between the two germline ends. CDR3 region: CASRPPTGWEQYF. The CDR3 DNA reads as TGTGCCAGCAGGCCTCCAACAGGGTGGGAGCAGTACTTC.

The V call is TRBV11-3, the J call TRBJ1-1; the match to TRBD1 covers 7 bases. The CDR3 extends over 17 amino acids. Germline V gives CDR1 SGHNT, CDR2 YENEEA. V was clipped by 1 base and J by 1 base; unmatched bases: 9. Written as DNA, the CDR3 is TGTGCCAGCAGCTTAGGAGCAGGGGGGAAAGCGAACACTGAAGCTTTCTTT. Its protein product is CASSLGAGGKANTEAFF.

CDR3 bases: TGCGCCAGCAGCCCCTCGGGACTAGCGGACCCGAGCCCCCAAGAGACCCAGTACTTC. Translating gives CASSPSGLADPSPQETQYF. The rearrangement uses TRBV4-1 and TRBJ2-5; 11 bases fit TRBD2. Germline trimming cut 4 bases from V and 1 base from J; bases unmatched to any gene: 14. The CDR3 length is 19 residues. Germline V CDR1 and CDR2: MGHRA, YSYEKL.

The V gene is TRBV7-3, the J gene TRBJ2-7; 7 nucleotides agree with TRBD1. This CDR3 spans 15 amino acids. V shed 5 bases and J 0 bases; nucleotides not matched to a gene: 7. Germline values: CDR1 SGHTA, CDR2 FQGTGA. This chain's CDR3 is CASSEDRTHSYEQYF. CDR3 nucleotide sequence: TGTGCCAGCAGCGAGGACAGGACCCACTCCTACGAGCAGTACTTC. The full variable domain, its missing parts supplied by reference TRBV7-3 and TRBJ2-7, is GAGVSQTPSNKVTEKGKYVELRCDPISGHTALYWYRQSLGQGPEFLIYFQGTGAADDSGLPNDRFFAVRPEGSVSTLKIQRTERGDSAVYLCASSEDRTHSYEQYFGPGTRLTVT.

This rearrangement joins TRBV13 to TRBJ1-4, with 7 nucleotides matching TRBD1. Germline-derived CDR1 and CDR2 are PRHDT and FYEKMQ (reference sequence). CDR3 length equals 14 residues. V was pared by 5 bases and J by 5 bases, with 5 bases of the junction left unmatched. CDR3 sequence (DNA): TGTGCCAGCAGCCCACGGGACAGCAATGAAAAACTGTTTTTT. Its protein is CASSPRDSNEKLFF.

The V gene is TRBV28, the J gene TRBJ2-2; 10 positions agree with TRBD2. The germline CDR1 and CDR2 sequences are MDHEN and SYDVKM. The CDR3 spans 16 residues. With 2 bases clipped from V and 5 bases from J, the junction kept 5 bases outside the gene matches. This chain's CDR3 is CASSLTGLAATGELFF. CDR3 sequence (DNA): TGTGCCAGCAGTTTAACAGGACTAGCGGCTACCGGGGAGCTGTTTTTT.

The CDR3 nucleotides are TGTGCCAGCAGCCCACGCATCGGGGACATACAACAAGAGACCCAGTACTTC. It codes for CASSPRIGDIQQETQYF. This chain uses TRBV11-2 with TRBJ2-5; the D gene is possibly TRBD1 (6 bases). V dropped 5 bases and J dropped 2 bases, with 21 bases sitting between them. CDR1 SGHAT and CDR2 FQNNGV come from the germline V gene. The CDR3 has 17 residues.

The V gene is TRBV28, the J gene TRBJ1-1; the D gene is possibly TRBD1 (5 bases). Per the germline V gene, CDR1 is MDHEN and CDR2 is SYDVKM. The CDR3 has 13 residues. The V end was cut by 6 bases, the J end by 4 bases, with 12 bases between. CDR3 region: CASSQDSATEAFF. DNA of the CDR3: TGTGCCAGCAGCCAAGACAGCGCCACTGAAGCTTTCTTT.

V usage is TRBV6-1 and J usage is TRBJ2-7; D call uncertain. Germline CDR1 MNHNS, CDR2 SASEGT. The V end lost 5 bases, the J end lost 6 bases, and 5 bases lay between the germline ends. CDR3 size: 10 residues. The CDR3 loop reads CASSPGEQYF. The CDR3 DNA reads as TGTGCCAGCAGTCCGGGCGAGCAGTACTTC.

The chain joins TRBV5-6 to TRBJ2-5, with D unresolved. The CDR3 runs to 11 residues. Trimming took 1 base from V and 4 from J, leaving 2 bases between them. Germline V lookup: CDR1 SGHDT, CDR2 YYEEEE. The CDR3 loop is CASSLRETQYF. The CDR3 DNA reads TGTGCCAGCAGCTTGCGAGAGACCCAGTACTTC.

A few counts support this clone. At one end, the junction sequence differs from germline, possibly due to a read error. The V gene is TRBV5-3, the J gene TRBJ1-2; no reliable D call. TRBV5-3 counts as an open reading frame of uncertain function. The CDR3 covers 14 residues. The CDR3 region has the DNA TGTGCCAGCAGCTTGTGGGCTTGGGGCTATGGCTACACCTTC. As protein: CASSLWAWGYGYTF.

The chain has TRBV4-1 and TRBJ2-7; D is unclear. Germline loops: CDR1 MGHRA, CDR2 YSYEKL. Trimming left V 1 base short and J 1 base short, with 5 bases between. The CDR3 totals 13 residues. The CDR3, as DNA: TGCGCCAGCAGCCAAGTACTATCCTACGAGCAGTACTTC. This translates into CASSQVLSYEQYF.

The CDR3: CASSPRQYTEAFF. CDR3 sequence (DNA): TGTGCCAGTAGTCCACGACAGTACACTGAAGCTTTCTTT. The chain uses TRBV19 and TRBJ1-1, with TRBD1 as a possible D gene (5 bases). The CDR3 spans 13 residues. Germline CDR1 LNHDA, CDR2 SQIVND (reference sequence). The V gene lost 5 bases and the J gene lost 3 bases, with 10 bases spanning the gap.

V gene TRBV6-5 combines with J gene TRBJ1-3, with D hard to call. The CDR3 contains 15 residues. The V and J ends lost 8 bases and 0 bases respectively, with 14 bases between them. Per the germline V gene, CDR1 is MNHEY and CDR2 is SVGAGI. In DNA, the CDR3 is TGTGCCAGCCAGACCGACACGGGCTCTGGAAACACCATATATTTT. Protein sequence: CASQTDTGSGNTIYF.

This chain connects TRBV5-4 to TRBJ2-7; D gene uncertain. Trimming stripped 0 bases from V and 6 bases from J, with 7 bases between. The CDR3 is 12 amino acids. Germline V gene sequence: CDR1 SGHNT, CDR2 YYREEE (reference sequence). CDR3 sequence: CASSLVRAEQYF. The CDR3 DNA sequence: TGTGCCAGCAGCTTGGTCCGTGCCGAGCAGTACTTC. Looking up the rest from reference TRBV5-4 and TRBJ2-7 gives the full variable domain: ETGVTQSPTHLIKTRGQQVTLRCSSQSGHNTVSWYQQALGQGPQFIFQYYREEENGRGNFPPRFSGLQFPNYSSELNVNALELDDSALYLCASSLVRAEQYFGPGTRLTVT.

The chain employs TRBV11-2 and TRBJ2-5; a weak D match, TRBD2 (5 bases). CDR1 SGHAT and CDR2 FQNNGV come from the germline V gene. The V end was cut by 1 base, the J end by 11 bases, with 8 bases between. The CDR3 length is 11 residues. This chain's CDR3 is CASSLGGKQYF. The CDR3 DNA reads TGTGCCAGCAGCTTAGGAGGGAAGCAGTACTTC.

This chain links TRBV9 with TRBJ1-1; 7 bases align to TRBD1. There are 13 residues in the CDR3. Unmatched junction bases numbered 3, after V lost 3 bases and J lost 4 bases. CDR1 is SGDLS, CDR2 YYNGEE, per germline. The CDR3 coding sequence is TGTGCCAGCAGCGGGACAGGCCCCACTGAAGCTTTCTTT. This gives the protein CASSGTGPTEAFF.

This clone was seen just once. The gene calls are TRBV28 and TRBJ2-2; a possible D gene is TRBD2 (5 bases). Germline CDR1 reads MDHEN; CDR2 reads SYDVKM. V was trimmed by 6 bases and J by 3 bases, leaving 8 bases between them. The CDR3 consists of 13 residues. The CDR3 DNA reads as TGTGCCAGCAGGGACTCTCACACCGGGGAGCTGTTTTTT. Translation gives CASRDSHTGELFF.

The V gene is TRBV9, the J gene TRBJ1-2; D gene uncertain. The CDR3 spans 13 residues. The ends were cut back, 0 bases at V and 6 bases at J, with 9 bases in the middle. Germline V lookup: CDR1 SGDLS, CDR2 YYNGEE. CDR3 region: CASSVGGKHGYTF. The CDR3 nucleotides are TGTGCCAGCAGCGTAGGCGGGAAGCATGGCTACACCTTC.

The chain links TRBV28 to TRBJ1-2; no clear D gene. V lost 1 base to trimming and J lost 0 bases, with 6 bases between them. CDR3 length equals 14 residues. Looked up from germline, CDR1 is MDHEN and CDR2 is SYDVKM. The CDR3 DNA reads as TGTGCCAGCAGTTTATTAACTGCTAACTATGGCTACACCTTC. It translates to CASSLLTANYGYTF.

This clone is deemed medium-sized. V and J are TRBV4-1 and TRBJ2-1; TRBD2 agrees at 7 bases. This CDR3 is built from 14 residues. V dropped 3 bases and J dropped 6; count of bases not matched to a gene: 5. Germline V CDR1 and CDR2: MGHRA, YSYEKL. CDR3 coding DNA: TGCGCCAGCAGCCACCGACTAGCAGCCAATGAGCAGTTCTTC. Protein sequence: CASSHRLAANEQFF.

There are a few counts of this clone. The chain links TRBV4-1 to TRBJ2-1, with TRBD1 as a possible D gene (5 bases). Trimming pared 2 bases from V and 4 bases from J, leaving 12 bases between. This CDR3 has 15 residues. Germline loops: CDR1 MGHRA, CDR2 YSYEKL. In nucleotides, the CDR3 is TGCGCCAGCAGCCAATGGTCCCAGGGATACAATGAGCAGTTCTTC. As protein: CASSQWSQGYNEQFF.

The rearrangement uses TRBV28 and TRBJ1-5; a weak D match, TRBD1 (6 bases). The germline gives CDR1 MDHEN, CDR2 SYDVKM. Deletions cut 3 bases from V and 8 bases from J, with 17 bases between. This CDR3 is built from 15 residues. The CDR3 coding sequence is TGTGCCAGCAGTTTGAAAGGGGGGTCTTTTGAGCCCCAGCATTTT. It specifies CASSLKGGSFEPQHF.

This clone was found once. CDR3: CASRQEGLAGYLETQYF. The CDR3 bases are TGTGCCAGCAGGCAAGAGGGGCTAGCGGGTTACTTAGAGACCCAGTACTTC. The V call is TRBV7-2, the J call TRBJ2-5, with 8 bases that match TRBD2. The germline gives CDR1 SGHTA, CDR2 FQGNSA. This CDR3 is built from 17 residues. V gave up 6 bases and J gave up 4 bases; unmatched junction bases: 16.

V gene TRBV11-2 combines with J gene TRBJ1-2; tentative D call: TRBD1 (5 bases). The CDR3 consists of 15 residues. The germline V gene has CDR1 SGHAT and CDR2 FQNNGV. The germline V and J ends were trimmed by 2 bases and 6 bases, with 16 bases remaining between them. The chain's CDR3 is CASSLYARDHHGYTF. For the CDR3, the DNA is TGTGCCAGCAGCTTATATGCCCGGGACCACCATGGCTACACCTTC.

This chain connects TRBV30 to TRBJ2-3; 8 bases line up with TRBD2. V dropped 3 bases and J dropped 4; count of bases not matched to a gene: 6. The germline gives CDR1 GTSNPN, CDR2 SVGIG (reference sequence). The CDR3 contains 14 residues. The CDR3 DNA reads TGTGCCTGGAGAGACGGGGGGGCCCCAGATACGCAGTATTTT. Protein product: CAWRDGGAPDTQYF.

This clone was seen just once. The chain employs TRBV9 and TRBJ2-3; tentative D call: TRBD2 (6 bases). This CDR3 is 15 amino acids long. The V end was cut by 4 bases, the J end by 0 bases, with 12 bases between. The germline gives CDR1 SGDLS, CDR2 YYNGEE. The CDR3 DNA reads as TGTGCCAGCAGCATACGGACTACAAGCACAGATACGCAGTATTTT. Its translation is CASSIRTTSTDTQYF. The variable domain in full, with the rest retrieved from reference TRBV9 and TRBJ2-3, is DSGVTQTPKHLITATGQRVTLRCSPRSGDLSVYWYQQSLDQGLQFLIQYYNGEERAKGNILERFSAQQFPDLHSELNLSSLELGDSALYFCASSIRTTSTDTQYFGPGTRLTVL.

The table lists this clone with a few counts. The chain combines TRBV6-1 with TRBJ1-1; D is unclear. CDR3 length: 12 amino acids. The V gene's germline CDR1 is MNHNS and CDR2 SASEGT. V dropped 5 bases and J dropped 1 base, with 5 bases sitting between them. Written as DNA, the CDR3 is TGTGCCAGCAGTAAAACGAACACTGAAGCTTTCTTT. Its protein product is CASSKTNTEAFF.